This TCR beta chain originates from a study of CD8+CD57+ T cells in acquired aplastic anemia. The CDR3 is made up of 18 amino acids. V trimming: 0 bases; J trimming: 4 bases; junction bases outside the gene matches: 8. CDR1 and CDR2 (germline): KGHDR, SFDVKD. Using genomic DNA as the template, TCR beta VDJ and CDR3 profiling was carried out. MiXCR was run by TCRdb on the reads, yielding one entry per CDR3 protein. The sample records roughly 200,000 distinct CDR3 sequences, over 60% being singletons. The sequenced sample consisted of sorted CD4+, CD8+, or CD8+CD57+ T cells (not recorded which) from PBMCs. V is TRBV24-1 and J is TRBJ2-1; TRBD2 matches at 10 bases. The sequence derives from a human donor in good health. Written as DNA, the CDR3 is TGTGCCACCAGTGATTTGGGGGTAGCGGGAGGTGGTTACAATGAGCAGTTCTTC. It is translated as CATSDLGVAGGGYNEQFF.